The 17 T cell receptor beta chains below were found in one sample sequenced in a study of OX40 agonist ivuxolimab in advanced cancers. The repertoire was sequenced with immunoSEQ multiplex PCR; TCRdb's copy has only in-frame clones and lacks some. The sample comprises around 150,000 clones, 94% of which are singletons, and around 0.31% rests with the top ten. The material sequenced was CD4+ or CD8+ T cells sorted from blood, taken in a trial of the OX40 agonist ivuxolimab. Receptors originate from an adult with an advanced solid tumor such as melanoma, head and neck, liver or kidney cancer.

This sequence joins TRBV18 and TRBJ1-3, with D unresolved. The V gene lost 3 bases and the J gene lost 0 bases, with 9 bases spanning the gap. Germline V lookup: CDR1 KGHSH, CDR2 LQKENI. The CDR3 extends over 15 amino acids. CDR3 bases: TGTGCCAGCTCACCGTCCAGCTTCTCTGGAAACACCATATATTTT. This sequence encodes CASSPSSFSGNTIYF.

CDR3 DNA sequence: TGTGCCAGCAGCGACCGACAGGGCGGCACCGGGGAGCTGTTTTTT. It specifies CASSDRQGGTGELFF. The chain uses TRBV7-8 and TRBJ2-2; TRBD1 matches at 7 bases. V was pared by 5 bases and J by 4 bases, with 7 bases of the junction left unmatched. CDR3 length: 15 residues. From germline, CDR1 is SGHVS and CDR2 FQNEAQ. The whole variable domain, filled in from reference TRBV7-8 and TRBJ2-2, reads GAGVSQSPRYKVAKRGQDVALRCDPISGHVSLFWYQQALGQGPEFLTYFQNEAQLDKSGLPSDRFFAERPEGSVSTLKIQRTQQEDSAVYLCASSDRQGGTGELFFGEGSRLTVL.

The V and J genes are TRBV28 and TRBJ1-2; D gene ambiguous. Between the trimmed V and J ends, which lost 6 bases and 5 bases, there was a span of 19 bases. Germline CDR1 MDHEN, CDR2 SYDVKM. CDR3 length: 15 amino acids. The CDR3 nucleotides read TGTGCCAGCAGCCTTCTTGGACCGACTGGATATGGCTACACCTTC. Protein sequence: CASSLLGPTGYGYTF.

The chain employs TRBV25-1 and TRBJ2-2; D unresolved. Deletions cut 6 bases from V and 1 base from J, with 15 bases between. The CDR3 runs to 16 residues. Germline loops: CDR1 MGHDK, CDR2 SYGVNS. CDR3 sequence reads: CASRRSITVNTGELFF. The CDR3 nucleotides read TGTGCCAGCAGACGGTCTATTACCGTGAACACCGGGGAGCTGTTTTTT.

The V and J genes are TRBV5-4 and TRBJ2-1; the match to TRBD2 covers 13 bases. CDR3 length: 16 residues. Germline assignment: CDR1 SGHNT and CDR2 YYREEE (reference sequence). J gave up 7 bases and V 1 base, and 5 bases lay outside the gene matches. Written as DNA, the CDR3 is TGTGCCAGCAGCTTGACTAGCGGGGGGGCCCGGAATGAGCAGTTCTTC. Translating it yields CASSLTSGGARNEQFF.

CDR3 coding DNA: TGTGCCAGCAGCTTGGACGCGGGACAGCCTTACAATGAGCAGTTCTTC. Protein sequence: CASSLDAGQPYNEQFF. This sequence joins TRBV5-6 and TRBJ2-1; possibly TRBD1 for D (7 bases). Trimming took off 0 bases at V and 4 bases at J, with 14 bases between the two ends. The CDR3 loop spans 16 amino acids. The V gene's germline CDR1 is SGHDT and CDR2 YYEEEE.

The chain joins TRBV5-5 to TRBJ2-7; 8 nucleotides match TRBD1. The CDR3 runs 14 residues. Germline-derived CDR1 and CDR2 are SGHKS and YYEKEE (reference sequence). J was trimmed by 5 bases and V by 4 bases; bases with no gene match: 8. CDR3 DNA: TGTGCCAGCAGCAAAAGACAGGGGATTAACGAGCAGTACTTC. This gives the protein CASSKRQGINEQYF.

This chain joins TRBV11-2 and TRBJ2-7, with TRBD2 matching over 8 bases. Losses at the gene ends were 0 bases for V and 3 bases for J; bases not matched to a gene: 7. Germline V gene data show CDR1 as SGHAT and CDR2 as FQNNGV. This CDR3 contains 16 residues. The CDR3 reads CASSLDLTSVDYEQYF. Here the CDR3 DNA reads TGTGCCAGCAGCTTAGATCTGACTAGCGTGGACTACGAGCAGTACTTC.

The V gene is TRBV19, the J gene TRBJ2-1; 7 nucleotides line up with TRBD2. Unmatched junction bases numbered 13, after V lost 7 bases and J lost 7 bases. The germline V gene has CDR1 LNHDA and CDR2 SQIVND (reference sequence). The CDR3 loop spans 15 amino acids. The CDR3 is CASTPRGLIGNEQFF. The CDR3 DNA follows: TGTGCCAGTACCCCGCGGGGGTTAATCGGGAATGAGCAGTTCTTC.

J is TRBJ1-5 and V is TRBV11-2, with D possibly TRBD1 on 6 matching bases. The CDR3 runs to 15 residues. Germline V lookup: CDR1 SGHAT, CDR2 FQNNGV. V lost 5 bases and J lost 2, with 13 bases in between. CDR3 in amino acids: CASSLGGTGNQPQHF. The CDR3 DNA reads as TGTGCCAGCAGCCTGGGGGGCACGGGCAATCAGCCCCAGCATTTT.

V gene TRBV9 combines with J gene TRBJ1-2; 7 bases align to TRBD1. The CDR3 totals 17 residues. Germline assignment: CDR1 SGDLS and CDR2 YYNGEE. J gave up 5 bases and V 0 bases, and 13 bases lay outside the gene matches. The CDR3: CASSVAFTGVSGYGYTF. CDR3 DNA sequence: TGTGCCAGCAGCGTAGCCTTTACAGGGGTTTCGGGGTATGGCTACACCTTC. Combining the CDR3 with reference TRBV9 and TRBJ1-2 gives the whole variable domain DSGVTQTPKHLITATGQRVTLRCSPRSGDLSVYWYQQSLDQGLQFLIQYYNGEERAKGNILERFSAQQFPDLHSELNLSSLELGDSALYFCASSVAFTGVSGYGYTFGSGTRLTVV.

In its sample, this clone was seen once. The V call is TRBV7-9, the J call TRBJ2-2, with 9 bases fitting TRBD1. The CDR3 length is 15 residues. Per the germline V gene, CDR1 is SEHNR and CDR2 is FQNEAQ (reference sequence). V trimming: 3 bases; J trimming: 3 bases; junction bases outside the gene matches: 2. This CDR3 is CASSFRQGDTGELFF. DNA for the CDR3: TGTGCCAGCAGCTTCCGACAGGGGGACACCGGGGAGCTGTTTTTT.

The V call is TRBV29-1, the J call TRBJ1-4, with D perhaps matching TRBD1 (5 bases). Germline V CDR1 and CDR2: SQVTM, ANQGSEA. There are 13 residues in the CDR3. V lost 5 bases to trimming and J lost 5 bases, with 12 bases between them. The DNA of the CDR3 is TGCAGCGTTTCCAACCGGGGGAATGAAAAACTGTTTTTT. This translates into CSVSNRGNEKLFF. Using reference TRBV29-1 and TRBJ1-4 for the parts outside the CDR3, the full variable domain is SAVISQKPSRDICQRGTSLTIQCQVDSQVTMMFWYRQQPGQSLTLIATANQGSEATYESGFVIDKFPISRPNLTFSTLTVSNMSPEDSSIYLCSVSNRGNEKLFFGSGTQLSVL.

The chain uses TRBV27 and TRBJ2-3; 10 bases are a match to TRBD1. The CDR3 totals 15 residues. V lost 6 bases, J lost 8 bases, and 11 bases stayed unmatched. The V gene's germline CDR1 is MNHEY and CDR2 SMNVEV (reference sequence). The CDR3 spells CASSLGTGAAGTQYF. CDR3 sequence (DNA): TGTGCCAGCAGCTTGGGGACAGGGGCCGCGGGTACGCAGTATTTT.

The CDR3 bases are TGTGCCAGCAGAGGGGGACTAGCGGGCACCGGGGAGCTGTTTTTT. Translated, it gives CASRGGLAGTGELFF. The chain uses TRBV6-6 and TRBJ2-2; 12 bases agree with TRBD2. Germline CDR1 MNHNY, CDR2 SVGAGI (reference sequence). The CDR3 length is 15 residues. J was trimmed by 4 bases and V by 6 bases; bases with no gene match: 3.

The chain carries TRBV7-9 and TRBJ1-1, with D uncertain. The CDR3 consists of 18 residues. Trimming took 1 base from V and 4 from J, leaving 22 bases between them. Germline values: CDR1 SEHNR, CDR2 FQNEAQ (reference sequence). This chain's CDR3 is CASSLVSFGNRWLTEAFF. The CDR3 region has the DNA TGTGCCAGCAGCTTAGTAAGTTTTGGCAACCGGTGGCTCACTGAAGCTTTCTTT.

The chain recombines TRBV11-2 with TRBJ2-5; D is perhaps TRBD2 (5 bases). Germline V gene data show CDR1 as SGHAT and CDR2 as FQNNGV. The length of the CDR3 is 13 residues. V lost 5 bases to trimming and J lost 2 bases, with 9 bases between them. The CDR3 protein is CASSRGYQETQYF. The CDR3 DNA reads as TGTGCCAGCAGCCGGGGATATCAAGAGACCCAGTACTTC.